The 16 T cell receptor beta chains given below trace back to one sample, sequenced in a study of T cells expressing NK-cell markers. TCRdb re-analyzed the 5' RACE reads; it lists each CDR3 protein once, without DNA. Seen in this sample are about 260,000 distinct CDR3 sequences; the ten most common clones hold 4.2%. The sample consisted of blood T cells: a sorted CD56 or NKG2C T cell subset, CD4+ or CD8+ T cells, or bulk PBMC T cells (not recorded which). These TCRs come from a woman between 18 and 69 years old in good health.

The J gene is TRBJ2-3, the V gene TRBV14; TCRdb's D gene call, TRBD2, goes unchecked for lack of DNA. CDR1 is SGHDN and CDR2 is FVKESK in the germline V gene. The CDR3 contains 13 residues. CDR3 protein: CASKLAGTDTQYF.

V and J are TRBV29-1 and TRBJ1-1; there is no DNA to check the TCRdb D call of TRBD1. The CDR3 has 11 residues. The germline V gene has CDR1 SQVTM and CDR2 ANQGSEA. The CDR3 is CTVGAGAEAFF.

The rearrangement uses TRBV30 and TRBJ2-1; TCRdb calls TRBD1, which cannot be checked without DNA. This CDR3 has 14 amino acids. CDR1 is GTSNPN, CDR2 SVGIG, per germline (reference sequence). The CDR3 reads CAWSVAGGYNEQFF.

J is TRBJ1-3 and V is TRBV5-1; TCRdb calls TRBD1, which cannot be checked without DNA. CDR3 length: 17 residues. The germline V gene encodes CDR1 SGHRS and CDR2 YFSETQ. CDR3 in amino acids: CASSLGYGASSGNTIYF.

V usage is TRBV12-3 or TRBV12-4 and J usage is TRBJ1-1. This CDR3 region has 14 residues. The CDR3 loop is CASSRRVLNTEAFF.

The chain recombines TRBV20-1 with TRBJ2-1. The CDR3 covers 14 residues. Germline V gene lookup returns CDR1 DFQATT and CDR2 SNEGSKA (reference sequence). CDR3: CSARKAKVYNEQFF.

The CDR3: CASSLRGDKNIQYF. The gene calls are TRBV7-2 and TRBJ2-4. The CDR3 is 14 amino acids. Germline CDR1 SGHTA, CDR2 FQGNSA. The full variable domain, rest sourced from reference TRBV7-2 and TRBJ2-4, is GAGVSQSPSNKVTEKGKDVELRCDPISGHTALYWYRQSLGQGLEFLIYFQGNSAPDKSGLPSDRFSAERTGGSVSTLTIQRTQQEDSAVYLCASSLRGDKNIQYFGAGTRLSVL.

The chain recombines TRBV9 with TRBJ2-1; the D call of TRBD1 rests on TCRdb alone, since no DNA is present to check it. Germline V gives CDR1 SGDLS, CDR2 YYNGEE. The CDR3 consists of 17 residues. CDR3 residues: CASSVGLGTGVDNEQFF.

The rearrangement joins TRBV20-1 to TRBJ1-3. In germline, CDR1 is DFQATT, CDR2 SNEGSKA (reference sequence). The CDR3 runs 15 residues. CDR3 loop: CSAIGSWRSGNTIYF.

The V gene is TRBV12-5, the J gene TRBJ2-2. Germline assignment: CDR1 LGHNT and CDR2 FRNRAP. The length of the CDR3 is 13 residues. The CDR3 loop reads CASGLGNTGELFF.

The chain couples TRBV2 to TRBJ1-5; as DNA is missing, the TRBD1 call by TCRdb cannot be tested. CDR1 SNHLY and CDR2 FYNNEI come from the germline V gene. The CDR3 totals 15 residues. This CDR3 reads CASRFGPVPNQPQHF.

The chain carries TRBV11-2 and TRBJ2-5; no DNA is available, so the TRBD2 call from TCRdb remains unchecked. Per the germline V gene, CDR1 is SGHAT and CDR2 is FQNNGV. The CDR3 is 15 residues long. The CDR3 loop is CASSIPIAGGETQYF.

The CDR3 spells CASSLGGGTLGNTIYF. The V gene is TRBV7-2, the J gene TRBJ1-3; TCRdb reports TRBD1, a call that lacks DNA to check it against. Germline V lookup: CDR1 SGHTA, CDR2 FQGNSA. There are 16 residues in the CDR3.

J is TRBJ2-5 and V is TRBV5-1; the TRBD1 assignment by TCRdb is unverifiable without DNA. Germline V gene lookup returns CDR1 SGHRS and CDR2 YFSETQ. The CDR3 extends over 14 amino acids. This CDR3 is CASSQRTGDETQYF.

The chain's CDR3 is CATSRDTGAGETQYF. The V call is TRBV15, the J call TRBJ2-5; TCRdb proposes TRBD1, but this gene call is untestable without DNA. The germline V gene encodes CDR1 LNHNV and CDR2 YYDKDF (reference sequence). This CDR3 region has 15 residues.

The CDR3 loop reads CSVELGGADTQYF. This sequence joins TRBV29-1 and TRBJ2-3; TCRdb indicates TRBD1, and absent DNA this call remains unverified. Per the germline V gene, CDR1 is SQVTM and CDR2 is ANQGSEA. The CDR3 consists of 13 residues.